The 15 T cell receptor beta chains listed next were all sequenced from one sample in a study of molecular identifiers for immune sequencing clone quantification. Each CDR3 protein gets one entry after TCRdb re-called the PCR reads with MiXCR. The sample carries more than 550,000 distinct CDR3 sequences, 25% recorded once. Specimen: naive CD8+ T cells from blood, with Jurkat cell RNA spiked in. Stated subset: FACS-sorted CD8+CD4-CCR7+CD45RA+ naive T cells. The receptors originated from a human donor in good health. Some libraries in this study had Jurkat cell RNA spiked in.

At least ten counts were recorded for this clonotype. The J gene is TRBJ2-4, the V gene TRBV19, with TRBD2 matching 8 bases. Germline values: CDR1 LNHDA, CDR2 SQIVND (reference sequence). The CDR3 is 15 residues long. Trimming took 6 bases from V and 6 from J; bases not matched to a gene: 10. CDR3 DNA sequence: TGTGCCAGTAGCCGTTTCGCGGGGGGCGGAAACATTCAGTACTTC. Translation gives CASSRFAGGGNIQYF.

This clonotype came up many times. The CDR3 loop reads CASSQVRVERGPPYNEQFF. For the CDR3, the DNA is TGTGCCAGCAGCCAAGTTCGGGTCGAGCGGGGGCCCCCCTACAATGAGCAGTTCTTC. The chain combines TRBV3-1 with TRBJ2-1; 8 bases are shared with TRBD2. V lost 1 base, J lost 2 bases, and 13 bases stayed unmatched. This CDR3 is 19 amino acids long. Germline CDR1 reads LGHDT; CDR2 reads YNNKEL (reference sequence).

This clonotype was counted only a few times. The chain couples TRBV6-2 or TRBV6-3 to TRBJ2-3, with 12 bases aligning to TRBD2. CDR1 is MNHEY, CDR2 SVGEGT, per germline. The CDR3 spans 17 residues. The J segment lost 4 bases and the V segment lost 5 bases, leaving 10 bases of the junction unmatched. CDR3: CASSKKKLAGGPDTQYF. The CDR3 nucleotides read TGTGCCAGCAGTAAAAAAAAACTAGCGGGAGGTCCAGATACGCAGTATTTT.

This clonotype was seen at least ten times. The V call is TRBV18, the J call TRBJ2-3; D gene uncertain. The CDR3 contains 14 residues. V lost 2 bases to trimming and J lost 2 bases, with 8 bases between them. Per the germline V gene, CDR1 is KGHSH and CDR2 is LQKENI. CDR3 residues: CASSPVASTDTQYF. CDR3 nucleotide sequence: TGTGCCAGCTCACCAGTGGCGTCCACAGATACGCAGTATTTT.

In regard to this clonotype: The junction shows a germline mismatch at one end, possibly a read error. The chain combines TRBV30 with TRBJ1-5; the D gene is possibly TRBD1 (6 bases). There are 15 residues in the CDR3. Germline loops: CDR1 GTSNPN, CDR2 SVGIG (reference sequence). This chain's CDR3 is CAWSEGVNSNQPQQF. In DNA form, the CDR3 reads TGTGCCTGGAGTGAGGGGGTGAATAGCAATCAGCCCCAGCAATTT. Based on the CDR3 plus reference TRBV30 and TRBJ1-5, the full variable domain is SQTIHQWPATLVQPVGSPLSLECTVEGTSNPNLYWYRQAAGRGLQLLFYSVGIGQISSEVPQNLSASRPQDRQFILSSKKLLLSDSGFYLCAWSEGVNSNQPQQFGDGTRLSIL.

The rearrangement links TRBV28 to TRBJ2-2; D gene unclear. The CDR3 is 15 amino acids. Germline V gene data show CDR1 as MDHEN and CDR2 as SYDVKM. V was pared by 8 bases and J by 3 bases, with 16 bases between. The CDR3 region is CASGSPGSYTGELFF. The CDR3 DNA follows: TGTGCCAGCGGTTCCCCGGGCAGCTACACCGGGGAGCTGTTTTTT.

This clonotype was observed a handful of times. This chain links TRBV7-8 with TRBJ2-7, with D perhaps TRBD1 (7 bases). V gave up 1 base and J gave up 9 bases, with 28 bases separating them. The CDR3 covers 18 residues. The germline V gene encodes CDR1 SGHVS and CDR2 FQNEAQ. The CDR3 DNA is TGTGCCAGCAGCTTAGTACGACAGGGAGGATTATTATTGGAGGGGCAGTACTTC. Protein product: CASSLVRQGGLLLEGQYF.

A word on this clonotype: A much larger clone differs from this one at a single base, so this may be a read error. The CDR3 region is CASSPWASSGAFF. The CDR3 DNA is TGTGCCAGCAGCCCTTGGGCGAGCTCTGGAGCTTTCTTT. The chain is built from TRBV7-6 and TRBJ1-1; no definite D call. Germline CDR1 and CDR2: SGHVS and FNYEAQ. This CDR3 comprises 13 residues. Trimming shortened V by 5 bases and J by 10 bases, and 17 bases separated the two germline ends.

The chain uses TRBV7-9 and TRBJ2-1; TRBD2 agrees at 8 bases. This CDR3 spans 14 amino acids. Unmatched junction bases numbered 2, after V lost 3 bases and J lost 4 bases. Germline V CDR1 and CDR2: SEHNR, FQNEAQ (reference sequence). As DNA, the CDR3 is TGTGCCAGCAGCTTCTTAGCGGGATACAATGAGCAGTTCTTC. It yields the protein CASSFLAGYNEQFF.

This rearrangement joins TRBV27 to TRBJ2-7; D is possibly TRBD1 (6 bases). This CDR3 is built from 13 residues. From germline, CDR1 is MNHEY and CDR2 SMNVEV (reference sequence). V dropped 2 bases and J dropped 6 bases, with 11 bases sitting between them. The CDR3 coding sequence is TGTGCCAGCAGTTTAGGGTACAGGGCCGAGCAGTACTTC. As protein: CASSLGYRAEQYF.

This clonotype was counted many times. The chain joins TRBV6-6 to TRBJ2-3; 12 bases map to TRBD1. J gave up 4 bases and V 7 bases, and 6 bases lay outside the gene matches. This CDR3 has 15 residues. Germline V gene data show CDR1 as MNHNY and CDR2 as SVGAGI (reference sequence). The CDR3 is CASIWGTGGPDTQYF. The CDR3 coding sequence is TGTGCCAGCATTTGGGGGACAGGGGGCCCAGATACGCAGTATTTT.

In its sample, this clonotype was seen many times. V and J are TRBV2 and TRBJ1-5; D might be TRBD1 (6 bases). V lost 5 bases and J lost 3, with 14 bases in between. This CDR3 contains 15 residues. Germline V lookup: CDR1 SNHLY, CDR2 FYNNEI. CDR3 sequence (DNA): TGTGCCAGCAGTCCCCTCTACAGGGACAATCAGCCCCAGCATTTT. This gives the protein CASSPLYRDNQPQHF. The whole variable domain, filled in from reference TRBV2 and TRBJ1-5, reads EPEVTQTPSHQVTQMGQEVILRCVPISNHLYFYWYRQILGQKVEFLVSFYNNEISEKSEIFDDQFSVERPDGSNFTLKIRSTKLEDSAMYFCASSPLYRDNQPQHFGDGTRLSIL.

The chain uses TRBV20-1 and TRBJ2-7, with D unclear. This CDR3 is built from 13 residues. Germline loops: CDR1 DFQATT, CDR2 SNEGSKA (reference sequence). The germline V and J ends were trimmed by 0 bases and 3 bases, with 9 bases remaining between them. The CDR3 region is CSARDMGDYEQYF. CDR3 nucleotide sequence: TGCAGTGCTAGAGATATGGGCGACTACGAGCAGTACTTC.

V gene TRBV20-1 combines with J gene TRBJ2-1; D gene unclear. Germline CDR1 and CDR2: DFQATT and SNEGSKA (reference sequence). This CDR3 region has 10 residues. V lost 1 base to trimming and J lost 8 bases, with 3 bases between them. CDR3 nucleotides: TGCAGTGCTAGAGGCGATGAGCAGTTCTTC. This codes for CSARGDEQFF.

Details on this clonotype: The junction and the germline gene differ at one end; a read error may be behind it. The chain couples TRBV7-6 to TRBJ1-3, with 7 bases aligning to TRBD1. Looked up from germline, CDR1 is SGHVS and CDR2 is FNYEAQ. The CDR3 covers 18 residues. CDR3 amino acids: CASGLLSDGTDSGNTIYF. CDR3 sequence (DNA): TGTGCCAGCGGCTTATTGTCCGATGGGACAGACTCTGGAAACACCATATATTTT.